The entry below describes one T cell receptor beta chain. Antigen unknown. The sample comes from a study of cytomegalovirus exposure and HLA in healthy donors. General observations from the study: Only CMV serostatus was available as immune exposure information. A later analysis showed that HLA-associated TCR beta chains had undergone more clonal expansion than equally common others.

PCR amplification relied on 60 Vbeta primers (plus 13 Jbeta primers). The data were produced by immunoSEQ multiplex PCR, yet TCRdb's version contains in-frame clones alone and is incomplete. The sample lists 100,000 to 150,000 clones, 74% seen once, with approximately 7.2% in the top ten. After removal of 0 bases from V and 2 bases from J, the junction contained 1 base not matched to a gene. CDR1 and CDR2 (germline): MNHEY, SVGAGI. The CDR3 is made up of 16 amino acids. The sample taken for sequencing was PBMCs. The source of this sequence is a male donor in good health and CMV-seronegative. The chain uses TRBV6-5 and TRBJ2-6; 7 positions match TRBD2. In nucleotides, the CDR3 is TGTGCCAGCAGTTACTCAAGCGGGGCTGGGGCCAACGTCCTGACTTTC. Translation: CASSYSSGAGANVLTF.